This TCR beta chain was profiled in a study of CD8+ T cells in alopecia areata. Overall study results and limits: The study found higher clonality in lesional than normal scalp, especially in alopecia totalis/universalis. Links between baseline CD8+ expansion and response need larger treated cohorts. Although TCR sharing was seen in mice, sharing across patients was less clear, possibly for HLA-related reasons.

TCR sequencing used cDNA made by reverse transcription of extracted RNA. Assay used: immunoSEQ multiplex PCR; TCRdb lists only in-frame clones, some missing. The table lists around 150,000 clones, 55% to 75% of them singletons. Treatment in this sample: oral pan-JAK inhibitor, 5-10 mg twice daily. It was from PBMCs that CD4+ and CD8+ T cells were sorted. On this clone itself: Antigen specificity is unknown.

This sequence was found in a human donor with alopecia areata. The material sequenced was CD4+ T cells sorted from blood, taken at week 4, from a patient treated with tofacitinib.

The CDR3 DNA reads as TGTGCCAGCAACCGTAATAGCAATCAGCCCCAGCATTTT. Encoded protein: CASNRNSNQPQHF. The chain links TRBV19 to TRBJ1-5, with D unclear. Per germline, CDR1 LNHDA and CDR2 SQIVND (reference sequence). The germline V and J ends were trimmed by 9 bases and 0 bases, with 9 bases remaining between them. This CDR3 comprises 13 residues.